The clone carrying this T cell receptor beta chain was found a few times. What it binds is unknown. The treatment was: about 20 received Ad26.COV2.S at low or high dose, single or two shots; 5 received placebo; per-sample allocation not given. It was on day 63 after the first vaccine or placebo injection that samples were taken. An Ad26 vector expressing Wuhan-strain SARS-CoV-2 spike served as the vaccine. Generated by immunoSEQ multiplex PCR, the TCRdb table keeps only in-frame clones and is missing some. Of about 350,000 clones listed, over 75% are singletons. The record originates from a study of Ad26.COV2.S vaccination and SARS-CoV-2 variants. The wider study: This donor came from the COV1001 trial of Ad26.COV2.S. Broader study findings: For non-spike TCRs, breadth in vaccine recipients resembled that in placebo recipients. A substantial breadth of spike-specific CD8+ and CD4+ T cell responses after vaccination has been reported.

The CDR3 sequence is 17 residues long. Germline V gene sequence: CDR1 MRHNA, CDR2 SNTAGT. V lost 2 bases to trimming and J lost 7 bases, with 23 bases between them. Specimen: peripheral blood, collected in a trial of Ad26.COV2.S vaccine versus placebo. The TCR originated in a person aged 18-65 years who received the Ad26.COV2.S COVID-19 vaccine or a placebo. The rearrangement uses TRBV6-4 and TRBJ1-2; D gene ambiguous. The CDR3 nucleotides are TGTGCCAGCAGTGACGAGCCGTCGGACGGCCCCTCGGGTGGCTACACCTTC. Translating it yields CASSDEPSDGPSGGYTF.